One T cell receptor (beta chain) is described in this entry. Recruitment covered roughly 24 US areas and drew participants whose ages spanned roughly 18 to 100 years. Clinical history as reported by participants underpinned cohort assignment. Exposed study participants had met a COVID-19 case within 2 weeks before entry. These data are taken from a study of blood T cell repertoires in COVID-19. Sequencing was performed with immunoSEQ multiplex PCR; in TCRdb, only in-frame clones are kept and a portion is missing. The sample carries more than 300,000 clones, approximately 91% recorded once. The clonotype was recovered from a woman in her 30s who had been exposed to COVID-19. The material sequenced was PBMCs or T cells enriched from blood (not recorded which).

The CDR3 bases are TGTGCCAGCAGCTTACCGAGCATAGGACAGGGGCCGAAGGAGCAGTACTTC. This codes for CASSLPSIGQGPKEQYF. The chain carries TRBV7-9 and TRBJ2-7, with 9 bases aligning to TRBD1. This CDR3 has 17 residues. Per germline, CDR1 SEHNR and CDR2 FQNEAQ (reference sequence). With V trimmed by 2 bases and J by 7 bases, 15 bases remained unmatched.